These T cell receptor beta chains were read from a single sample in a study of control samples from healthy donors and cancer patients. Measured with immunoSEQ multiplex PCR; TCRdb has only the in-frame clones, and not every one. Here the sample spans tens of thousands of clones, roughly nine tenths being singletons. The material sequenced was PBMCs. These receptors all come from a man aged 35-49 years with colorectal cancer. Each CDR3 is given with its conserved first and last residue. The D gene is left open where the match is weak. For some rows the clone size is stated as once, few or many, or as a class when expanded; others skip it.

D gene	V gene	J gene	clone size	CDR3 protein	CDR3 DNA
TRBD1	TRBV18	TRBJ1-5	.	CASSLGTGRQPQHF	TGTGCCAGCTCACTCGGGACAGGTCGACAGCCCCAGCATTTT
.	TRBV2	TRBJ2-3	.	CASSASQGRFTSTDTQYF	TGTGCCAGCAGTGCGTCGCAGGGGCGCTTTACTAGCACAGATACGCAGTATTTT
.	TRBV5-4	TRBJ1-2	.	CASSLAYPGDYGYTF	TGTGCCAGCAGCTTAGCCTATCCAGGGGACTATGGCTACACCTTC
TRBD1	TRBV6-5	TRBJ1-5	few	CASSRQGVNQPQHF	TGTGCCAGCAGCCGACAGGGAGTGAATCAGCCCCAGCATTTT
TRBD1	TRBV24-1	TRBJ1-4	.	CATSDTGQGTTNEKLFF	TGTGCCACCAGTGATACAGGACAGGGCACAACTAATGAAAAACTGTTTTTT
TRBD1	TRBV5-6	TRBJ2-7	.	CASSRTGGTYEQYF	TGTGCCAGCAGCCGGACAGGGGGCACCTACGAGCAGTACTTC
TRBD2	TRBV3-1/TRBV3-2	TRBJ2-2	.	CASSRGTSGITGELFF	TGTGCCAGCAGCCGCGGGACTAGCGGGATCACCGGGGAGCTGTTTTTT
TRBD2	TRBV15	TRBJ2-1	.	CATSRVRGRRSNEQFF	TGTGCCACCAGCAGAGTGCGCGGGAGGCGTAGCAATGAGCAGTTCTTC
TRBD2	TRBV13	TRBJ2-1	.	CASSLGFLAGPSSYNEQFF	TGTGCCAGCAGCTTAGGATTCCTAGCGGGCCCCAGCTCCTACAATGAGCAGTTCTTC
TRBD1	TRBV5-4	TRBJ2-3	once	CASRQGQGVSDTQYF	TGTGCCAGCAGACAGGGACAGGGGGTGTCAGATACGCAGTATTTT
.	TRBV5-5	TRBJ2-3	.	CASSSLLADTQYF	TGTGCCAGCAGCAGCCTACTAGCAGATACGCAGTATTTT
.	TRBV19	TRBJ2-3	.	CASSISRRGGYTDTQYF	TGTGCCAGTAGTATATCGCGGCGGGGTGGTTACACAGATACGCAGTATTTT
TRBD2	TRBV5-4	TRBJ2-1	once	CASSLWSLAGAYNEQFF	TGTGCCAGCAGCTTGTGGTCCCTAGCGGGAGCTTACAATGAGCAGTTCTTC
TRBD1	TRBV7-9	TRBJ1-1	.	CASSLKWTGDPGTEAFF	TGTGCCAGCAGCTTAAAATGGACAGGGGACCCCGGTACTGAAGCTTTCTTT
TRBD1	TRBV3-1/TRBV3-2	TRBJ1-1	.	CASSLQGAAEAFF	TGTGCCAGCAGCCTACAGGGGGCCGCTGAAGCTTTCTTT
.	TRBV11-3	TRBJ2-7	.	CASSLGGSYEQYF	TGTGCCAGCAGCTTAGGAGGTTCTTACGAGCAGTACTTC
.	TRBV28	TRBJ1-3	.	CASSSTDSGNTIYF	TGTGCCAGCAGTTCCACGGACTCTGGAAACACCATATATTTT
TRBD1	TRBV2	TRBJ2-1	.	CASSSTGVRDEQFF	TGTGCCAGCAGTAGTACAGGGGTACGGGATGAGCAGTTCTTC